This TCR beta chain was sequenced during a study of control samples from healthy donors and cancer patients. Here immunoSEQ multiplex PCR was the method, and the copy in TCRdb shows in-frame clones only, minus some. The sample lists roughly 92,000 clones, roughly 86% seen once, with over 1% in the top ten. This clone was seen a single time. This CDR3 is 12 amino acids long. In germline, CDR1 is SGHTA, CDR2 FQGNSA. The V gene lost 5 bases and the J gene lost 3 bases, with 8 bases spanning the gap. The specimen sequenced was blood. The genes are TRBV7-2 and TRBJ2-7; D not resolved. The receptor comes from a woman between 50 and 59 years old in good health. CDR3 in DNA: TGTGCCAGCAGCATCACAAGCTACGAGCAGTACTTC. Protein: CASSITSYEQYF. The whole variable domain, remainder taken from reference TRBV7-2 and TRBJ2-7, is GAGVSQSPSNKVTEKGKDVELRCDPISGHTALYWYRQSLGQGLEFLIYFQGNSAPDKSGLPSDRFSAERTGGSVSTLTIQRTQQEDSAVYLCASSITSYEQYFGPGTRLTVT.